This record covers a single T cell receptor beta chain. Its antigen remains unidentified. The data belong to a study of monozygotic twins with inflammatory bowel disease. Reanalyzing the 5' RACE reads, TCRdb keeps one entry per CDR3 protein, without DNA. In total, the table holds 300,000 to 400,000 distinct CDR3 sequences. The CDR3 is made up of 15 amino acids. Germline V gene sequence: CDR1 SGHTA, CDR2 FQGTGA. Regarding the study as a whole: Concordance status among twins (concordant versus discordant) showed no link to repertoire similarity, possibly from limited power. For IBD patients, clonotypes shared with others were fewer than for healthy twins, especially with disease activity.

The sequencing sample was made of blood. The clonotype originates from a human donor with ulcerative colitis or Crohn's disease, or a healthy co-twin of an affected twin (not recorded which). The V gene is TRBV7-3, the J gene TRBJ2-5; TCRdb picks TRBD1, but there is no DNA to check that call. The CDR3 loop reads CASSLTGTGMETQYF. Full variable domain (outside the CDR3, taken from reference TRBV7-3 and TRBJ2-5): GAGVSQTPSNKVTEKGKYVELRCDPISGHTALYWYRQSLGQGPEFLIYFQGTGAADDSGLPNDRFFAVRPEGSVSTLKIQRTERGDSAVYLCASSLTGTGMETQYFGPGTRLLVL.